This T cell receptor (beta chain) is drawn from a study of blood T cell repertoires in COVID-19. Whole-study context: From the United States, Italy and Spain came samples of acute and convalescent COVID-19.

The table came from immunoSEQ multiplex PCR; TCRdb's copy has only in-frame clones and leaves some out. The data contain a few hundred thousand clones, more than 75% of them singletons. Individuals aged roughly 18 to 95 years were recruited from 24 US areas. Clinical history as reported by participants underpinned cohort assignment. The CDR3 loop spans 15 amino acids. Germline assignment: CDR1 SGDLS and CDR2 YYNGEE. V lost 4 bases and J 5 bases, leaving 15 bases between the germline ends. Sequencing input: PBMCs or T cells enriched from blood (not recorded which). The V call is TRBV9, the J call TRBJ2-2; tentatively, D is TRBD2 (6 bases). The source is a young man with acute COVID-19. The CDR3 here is CASSPDAGWTGELFF. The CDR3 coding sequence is TGTGCCAGCAGCCCAGATGCGGGGTGGACCGGGGAGCTGTTTTTT.